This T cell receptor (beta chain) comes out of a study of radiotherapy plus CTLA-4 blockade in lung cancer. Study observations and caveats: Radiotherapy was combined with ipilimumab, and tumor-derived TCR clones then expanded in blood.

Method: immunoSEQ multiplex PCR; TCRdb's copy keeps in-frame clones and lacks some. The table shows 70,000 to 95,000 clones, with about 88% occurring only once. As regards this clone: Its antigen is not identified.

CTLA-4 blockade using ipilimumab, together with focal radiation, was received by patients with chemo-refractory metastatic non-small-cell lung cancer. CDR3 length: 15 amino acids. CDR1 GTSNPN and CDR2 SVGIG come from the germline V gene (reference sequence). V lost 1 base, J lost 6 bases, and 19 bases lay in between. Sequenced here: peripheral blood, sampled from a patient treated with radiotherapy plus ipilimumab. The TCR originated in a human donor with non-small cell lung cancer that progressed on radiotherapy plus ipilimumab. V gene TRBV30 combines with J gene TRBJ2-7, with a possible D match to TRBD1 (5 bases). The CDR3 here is CAWSGTPAGLGEQYF. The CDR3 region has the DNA TGTGCCTGGAGTGGGACACCTGCAGGGTTAGGCGAGCAGTACTTC. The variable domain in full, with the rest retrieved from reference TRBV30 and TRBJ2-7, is SQTIHQWPATLVQPVGSPLSLECTVEGTSNPNLYWYRQAAGRGLQLLFYSVGIGQISSEVPQNLSASRPQDRQFILSSKKLLLSDSGFYLCAWSGTPAGLGEQYFGPGTRLTVT.